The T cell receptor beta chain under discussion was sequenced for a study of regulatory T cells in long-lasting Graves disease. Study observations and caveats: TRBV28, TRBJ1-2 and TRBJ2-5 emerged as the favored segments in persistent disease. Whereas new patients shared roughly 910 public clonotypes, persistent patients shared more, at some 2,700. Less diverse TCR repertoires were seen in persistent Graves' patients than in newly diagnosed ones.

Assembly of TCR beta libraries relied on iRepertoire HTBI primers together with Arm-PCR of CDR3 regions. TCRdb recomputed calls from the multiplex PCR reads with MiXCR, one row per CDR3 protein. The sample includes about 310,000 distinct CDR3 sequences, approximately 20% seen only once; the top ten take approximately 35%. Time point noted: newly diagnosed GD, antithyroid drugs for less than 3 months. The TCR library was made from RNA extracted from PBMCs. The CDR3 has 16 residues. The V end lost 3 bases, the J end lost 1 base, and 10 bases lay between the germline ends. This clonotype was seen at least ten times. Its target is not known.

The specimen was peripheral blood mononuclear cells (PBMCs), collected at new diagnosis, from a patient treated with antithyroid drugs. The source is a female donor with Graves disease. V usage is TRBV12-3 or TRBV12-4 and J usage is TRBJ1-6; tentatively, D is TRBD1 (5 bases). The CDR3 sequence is CASSFRQGSYNSPLHF. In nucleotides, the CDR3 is TGTGCCAGCAGTTTCCGGCAGGGATCCTATAATTCACCCCTCCACTTT.